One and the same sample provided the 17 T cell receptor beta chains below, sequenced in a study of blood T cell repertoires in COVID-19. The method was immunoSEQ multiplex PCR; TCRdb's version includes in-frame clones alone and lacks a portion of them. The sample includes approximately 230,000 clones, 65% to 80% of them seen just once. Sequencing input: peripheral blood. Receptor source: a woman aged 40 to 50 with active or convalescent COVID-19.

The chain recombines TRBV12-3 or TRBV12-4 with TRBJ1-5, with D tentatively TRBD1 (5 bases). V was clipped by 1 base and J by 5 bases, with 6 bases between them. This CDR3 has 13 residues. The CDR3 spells CASSLGRDQPQHF. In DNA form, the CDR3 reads TGTGCCAGCAGTTTAGGCAGGGATCAGCCCCAGCATTTT.

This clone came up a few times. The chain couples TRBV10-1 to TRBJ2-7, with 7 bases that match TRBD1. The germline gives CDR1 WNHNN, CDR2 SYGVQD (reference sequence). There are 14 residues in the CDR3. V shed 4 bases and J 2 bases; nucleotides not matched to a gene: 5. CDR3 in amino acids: CASSAGQPPYEQYF. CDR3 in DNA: TGCGCCAGCAGTGCGGGACAGCCACCCTACGAGCAGTACTTC.

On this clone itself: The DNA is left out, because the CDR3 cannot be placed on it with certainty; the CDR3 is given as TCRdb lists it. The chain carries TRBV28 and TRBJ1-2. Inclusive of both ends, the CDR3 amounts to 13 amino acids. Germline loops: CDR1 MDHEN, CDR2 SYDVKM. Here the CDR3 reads CASSSSGVYGYTF.

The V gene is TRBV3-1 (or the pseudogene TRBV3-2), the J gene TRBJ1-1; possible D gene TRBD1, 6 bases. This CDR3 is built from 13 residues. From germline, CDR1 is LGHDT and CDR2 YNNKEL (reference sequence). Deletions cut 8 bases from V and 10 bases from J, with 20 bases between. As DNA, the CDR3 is TGTGCCAGCCACCGGGGAGGGGGTGCTGGAGCTTTCTTT. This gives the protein CASHRGGGAGAFF.

The DNA for the CDR3 is TGTGCCAGTACGATTGCAGGGGGCACTCAGCCCCAGCATTTT. Residues: CASTIAGGTQPQHF. V gene TRBV19 combines with J gene TRBJ1-5; 8 positions match TRBD1. The CDR3 length is 14 residues. After removal of 7 bases from V and 6 bases from J, the junction contained 8 bases not matched to a gene. The germline gives CDR1 LNHDA, CDR2 SQIVND (reference sequence).

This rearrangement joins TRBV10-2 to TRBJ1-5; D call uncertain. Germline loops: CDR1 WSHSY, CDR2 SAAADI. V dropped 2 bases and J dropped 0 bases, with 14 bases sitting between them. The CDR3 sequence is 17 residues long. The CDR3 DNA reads TGCGCCAGCAGTGAGGTTTGGGAGCAATATAGCAATCAGCCCCAGCATTTT. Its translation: CASSEVWEQYSNQPQHF.

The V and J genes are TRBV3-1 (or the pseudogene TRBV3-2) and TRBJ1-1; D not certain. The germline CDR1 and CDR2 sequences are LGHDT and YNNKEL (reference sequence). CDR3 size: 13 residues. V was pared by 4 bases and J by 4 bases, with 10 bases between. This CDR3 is CASSPPLATEAFF. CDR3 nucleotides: TGTGCCAGCAGCCCCCCATTGGCCACTGAAGCTTTCTTT.

The CDR3 is CASSVSRGRRGNSPLHF. The CDR3 nucleotides are TGTGCCAGTAGTGTCTCCAGGGGGCGCCGAGGGAATTCACCCCTCCACTTT. The chain carries TRBV19 and TRBJ1-6, with 8 nucleotides matching TRBD1. Looked up from germline, CDR1 is LNHDA and CDR2 is SQIVND (reference sequence). The CDR3 contains 17 residues. V was pared by 5 bases and J by 7 bases, with 13 bases of the junction left unmatched.

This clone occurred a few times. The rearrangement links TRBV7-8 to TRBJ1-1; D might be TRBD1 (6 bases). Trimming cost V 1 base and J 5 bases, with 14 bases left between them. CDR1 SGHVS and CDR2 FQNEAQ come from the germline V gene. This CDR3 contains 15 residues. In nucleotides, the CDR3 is TGTGCCAGCAGCTTAGAAGGGGGTGGTGGTACTGAAGCTTTCTTT. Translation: CASSLEGGGGTEAFF.

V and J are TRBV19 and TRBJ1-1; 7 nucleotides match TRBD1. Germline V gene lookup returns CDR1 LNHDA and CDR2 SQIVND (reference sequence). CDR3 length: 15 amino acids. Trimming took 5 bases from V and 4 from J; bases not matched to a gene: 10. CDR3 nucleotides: TGTGCCAGTAGTCCCGGAAGGGGGCGATCCACTGAAGCTTTCTTT. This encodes CASSPGRGRSTEAFF.

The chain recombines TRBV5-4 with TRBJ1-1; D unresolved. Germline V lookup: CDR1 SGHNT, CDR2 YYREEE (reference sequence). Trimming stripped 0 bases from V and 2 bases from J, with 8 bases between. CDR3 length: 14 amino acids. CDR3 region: CASSLEGVNTEAFF. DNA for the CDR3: TGTGCCAGCAGCTTGGAGGGAGTTAACACTGAAGCTTTCTTT. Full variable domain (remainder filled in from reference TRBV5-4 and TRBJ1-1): ETGVTQSPTHLIKTRGQQVTLRCSSQSGHNTVSWYQQALGQGPQFIFQYYREEENGRGNFPPRFSGLQFPNYSSELNVNALELDDSALYLCASSLEGVNTEAFFGQGTRLTVV.

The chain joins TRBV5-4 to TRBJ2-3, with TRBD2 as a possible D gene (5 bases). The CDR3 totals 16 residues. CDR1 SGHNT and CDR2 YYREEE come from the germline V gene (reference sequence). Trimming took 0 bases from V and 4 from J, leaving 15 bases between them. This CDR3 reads CASSLDLVYGADTQYF. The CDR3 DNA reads TGTGCCAGCAGCTTGGATTTAGTATACGGGGCAGATACGCAGTATTTT.

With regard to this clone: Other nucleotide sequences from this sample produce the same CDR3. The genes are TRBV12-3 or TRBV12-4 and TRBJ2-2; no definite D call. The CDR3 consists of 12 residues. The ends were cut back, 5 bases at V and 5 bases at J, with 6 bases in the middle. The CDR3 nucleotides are TGTGCCAGCAGTCTCGCGACCGGGGAGCTGTTTTTT. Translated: CASSLATGELFF.

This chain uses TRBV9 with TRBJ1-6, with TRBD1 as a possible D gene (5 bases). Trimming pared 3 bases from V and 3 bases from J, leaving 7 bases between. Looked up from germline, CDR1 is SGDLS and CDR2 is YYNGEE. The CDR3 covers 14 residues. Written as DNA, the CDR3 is TGTGCCAGCAGCGCCAGGGTCTATAATTCACCCCTCCACTTT. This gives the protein CASSARVYNSPLHF.

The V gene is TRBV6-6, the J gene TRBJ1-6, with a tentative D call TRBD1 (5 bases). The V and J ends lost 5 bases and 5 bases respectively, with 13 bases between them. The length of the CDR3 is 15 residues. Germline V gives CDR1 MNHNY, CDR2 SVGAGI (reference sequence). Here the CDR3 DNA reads TGTGCCAGCAGTCCGACAGAATCTAATAATTCACCCCTCCACTTT. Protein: CASSPTESNNSPLHF.

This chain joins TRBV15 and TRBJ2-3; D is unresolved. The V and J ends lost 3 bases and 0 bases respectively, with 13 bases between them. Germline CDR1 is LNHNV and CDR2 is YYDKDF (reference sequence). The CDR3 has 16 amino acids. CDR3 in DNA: TGTGCCACCAGCAGGTCCGCGAGCGCTAGCACAGATACGCAGTATTTT. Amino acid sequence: CATSRSASASTDTQYF.

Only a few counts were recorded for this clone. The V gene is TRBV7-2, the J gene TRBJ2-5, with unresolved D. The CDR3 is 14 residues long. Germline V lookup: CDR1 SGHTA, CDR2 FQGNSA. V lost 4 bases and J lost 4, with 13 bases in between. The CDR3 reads CASSSKGSGETQYF. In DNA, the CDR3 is TGTGCCAGCAGCTCCAAAGGTTCGGGAGAGACCCAGTACTTC.